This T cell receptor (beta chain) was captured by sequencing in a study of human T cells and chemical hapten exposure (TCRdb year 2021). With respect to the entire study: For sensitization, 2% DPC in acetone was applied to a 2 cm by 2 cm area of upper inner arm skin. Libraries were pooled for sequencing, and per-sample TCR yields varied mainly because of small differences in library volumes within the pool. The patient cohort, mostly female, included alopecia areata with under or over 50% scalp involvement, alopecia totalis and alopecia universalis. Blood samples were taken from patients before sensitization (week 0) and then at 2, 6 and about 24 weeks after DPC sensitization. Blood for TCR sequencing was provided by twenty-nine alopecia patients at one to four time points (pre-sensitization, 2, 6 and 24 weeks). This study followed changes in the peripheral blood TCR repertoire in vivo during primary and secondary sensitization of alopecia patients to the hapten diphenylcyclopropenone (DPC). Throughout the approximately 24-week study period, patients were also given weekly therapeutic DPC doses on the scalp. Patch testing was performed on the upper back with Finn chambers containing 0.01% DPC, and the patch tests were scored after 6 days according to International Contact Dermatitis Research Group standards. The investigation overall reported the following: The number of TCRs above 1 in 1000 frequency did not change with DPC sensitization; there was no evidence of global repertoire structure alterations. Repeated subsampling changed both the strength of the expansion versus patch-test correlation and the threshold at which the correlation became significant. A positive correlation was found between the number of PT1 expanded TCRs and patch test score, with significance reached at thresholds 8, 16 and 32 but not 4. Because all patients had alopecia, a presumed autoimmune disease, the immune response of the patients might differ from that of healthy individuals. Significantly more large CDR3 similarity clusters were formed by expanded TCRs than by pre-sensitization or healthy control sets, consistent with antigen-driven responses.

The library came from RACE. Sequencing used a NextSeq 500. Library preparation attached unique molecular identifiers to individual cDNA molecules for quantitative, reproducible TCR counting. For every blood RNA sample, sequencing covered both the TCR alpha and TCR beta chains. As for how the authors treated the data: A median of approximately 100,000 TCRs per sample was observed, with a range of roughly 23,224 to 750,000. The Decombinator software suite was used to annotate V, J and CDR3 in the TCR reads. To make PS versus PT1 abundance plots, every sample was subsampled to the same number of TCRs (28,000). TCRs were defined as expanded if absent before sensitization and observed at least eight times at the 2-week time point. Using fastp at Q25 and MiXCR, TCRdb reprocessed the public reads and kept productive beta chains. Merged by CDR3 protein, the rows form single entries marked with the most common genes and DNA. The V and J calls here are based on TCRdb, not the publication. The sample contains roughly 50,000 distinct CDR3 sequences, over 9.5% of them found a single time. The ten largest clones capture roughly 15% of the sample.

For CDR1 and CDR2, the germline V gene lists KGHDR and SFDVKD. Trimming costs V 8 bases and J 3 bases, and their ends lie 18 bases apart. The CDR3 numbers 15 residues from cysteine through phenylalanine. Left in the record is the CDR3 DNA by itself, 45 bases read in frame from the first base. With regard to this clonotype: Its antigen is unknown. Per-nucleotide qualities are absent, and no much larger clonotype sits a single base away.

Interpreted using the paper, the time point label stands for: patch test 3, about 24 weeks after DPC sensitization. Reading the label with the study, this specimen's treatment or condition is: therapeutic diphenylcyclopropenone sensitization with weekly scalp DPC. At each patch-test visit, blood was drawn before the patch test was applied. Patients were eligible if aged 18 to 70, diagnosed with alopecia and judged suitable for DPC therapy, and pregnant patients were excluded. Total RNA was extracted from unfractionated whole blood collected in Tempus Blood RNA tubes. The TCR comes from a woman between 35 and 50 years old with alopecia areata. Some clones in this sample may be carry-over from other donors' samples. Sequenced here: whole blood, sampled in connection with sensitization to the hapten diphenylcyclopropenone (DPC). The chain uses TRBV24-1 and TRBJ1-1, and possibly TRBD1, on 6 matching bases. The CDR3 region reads CATKSGANKDTEAFF. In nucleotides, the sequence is TGTGCCACCAAATCAGGGGCAAATAAGGACACTGAAGCTTTCTTT.